This record covers a single TCR beta chain. Its antigen remains unknown. The data stem from a study of PD-1 blockade in classical Hodgkin lymphoma. Exposure to brentuximab vedotin varied, and each patient had relapsed following autologous stem cell transplantation. General observations from the study: Newly diagnosed patients had diversity similar to the baseline diversity of complete responders. CD4+ but not CD8+ TCR diversity rose significantly by C4D1.

V was clipped by 5 bases and J by 4 bases, with 10 bases between them. CDR1 SGHRS and CDR2 YFSETQ come from the germline V gene. The CDR3 runs to 14 residues. Here immunoSEQ multiplex PCR was the method, and the copy in TCRdb shows in-frame clones only, minus some. Of nearly 100,000 clones in the sample, approximately 80% are singletons; the top ten hold 9% to 15%. Specimen: peripheral blood mononuclear cells (PBMCs), collected at baseline. The chain carries TRBV5-1 and TRBJ2-6, with D hard to call. The TCR originated in a human donor with classical Hodgkin lymphoma. The CDR3 region is CASSLALGANVLTF. In DNA, the CDR3 is TGCGCCAGCAGTCTGGCGTTAGGGGCCAACGTCCTGACTTTC.